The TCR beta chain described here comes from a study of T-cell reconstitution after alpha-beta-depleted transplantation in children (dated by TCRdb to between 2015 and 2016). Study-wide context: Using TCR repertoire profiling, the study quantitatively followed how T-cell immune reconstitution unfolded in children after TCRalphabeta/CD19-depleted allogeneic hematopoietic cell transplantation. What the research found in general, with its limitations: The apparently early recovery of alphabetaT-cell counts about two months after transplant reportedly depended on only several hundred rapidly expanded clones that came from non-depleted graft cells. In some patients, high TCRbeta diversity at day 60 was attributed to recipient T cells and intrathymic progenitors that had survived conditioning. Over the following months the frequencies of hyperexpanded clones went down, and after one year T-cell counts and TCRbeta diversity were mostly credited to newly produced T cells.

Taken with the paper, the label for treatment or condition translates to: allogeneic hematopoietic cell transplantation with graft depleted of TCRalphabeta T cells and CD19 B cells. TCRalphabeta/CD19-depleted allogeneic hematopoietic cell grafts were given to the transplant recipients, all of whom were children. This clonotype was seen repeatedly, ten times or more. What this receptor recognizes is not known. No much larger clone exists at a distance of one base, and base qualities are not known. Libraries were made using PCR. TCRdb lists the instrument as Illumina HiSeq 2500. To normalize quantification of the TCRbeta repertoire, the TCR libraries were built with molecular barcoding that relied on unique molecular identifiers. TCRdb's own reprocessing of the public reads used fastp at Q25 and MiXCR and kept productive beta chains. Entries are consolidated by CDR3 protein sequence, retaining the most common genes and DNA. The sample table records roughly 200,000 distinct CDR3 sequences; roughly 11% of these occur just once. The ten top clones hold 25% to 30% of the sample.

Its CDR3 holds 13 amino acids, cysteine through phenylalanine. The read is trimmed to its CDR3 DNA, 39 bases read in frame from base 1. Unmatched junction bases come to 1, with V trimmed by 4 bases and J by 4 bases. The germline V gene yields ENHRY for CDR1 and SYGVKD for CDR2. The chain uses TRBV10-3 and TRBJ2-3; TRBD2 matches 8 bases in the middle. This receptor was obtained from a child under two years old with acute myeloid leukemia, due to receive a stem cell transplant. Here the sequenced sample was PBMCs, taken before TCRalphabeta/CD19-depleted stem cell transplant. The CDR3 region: CAISAAGADTQYF. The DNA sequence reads TGTGCCATCAGTGCAGCGGGAGCAGATACGCAGTATTTT.